The clone carrying this T cell receptor beta chain was counted between two and nine times. Its specificity is unknown. V was shortened by 5 bases and J by 3 bases, with 11 bases between the two germline ends. Germline lookup yields CDR1 MNHNY and CDR2 SVGAGI (reference sequence). This CDR3 contains 13 residues. The data were taken from a study of beta chain features in type 1 diabetes. Regarding the study as a whole: Sampled from patients, naive, central memory and Treg TCRB repertoires appeared more similar than those sampled from healthy donors. Cells with high TCR expression could be over-represented when cDNA is sequenced. In every one of the four CD4+ subsets, TCRB CDR3s were moderately but significantly shorter in Type 1 diabetes patients. A potential influence of HLA type upon TCRB rearrangement remained unresolved herein.

Expressed TCRB transcripts were sequenced because the isolated RNA had all been reverse transcribed beforehand. Profiling relied on immunoSEQ multiplex PCR, and the TCRdb table lists in-frame clones only, not all of them. Of a few hundred thousand clones listed, around 10% are singletons. Purity of each sorted population was above 95%. The chain joins TRBV6-6 to TRBJ2-7, with D possibly being TRBD2 (5 bases). This receptor was identified in a man aged 25-40 years with type 1 diabetes. The sequenced sample consisted of central memory CD4+ T cells from blood. The CDR3 nucleotides are TGTGCCAGCAGTATTTCGGGGTTCTACGAGCAGTACTTC. Translating gives CASSISGFYEQYF.